The present TCR beta chain was sequenced within a study of cytomegalovirus exposure and HLA in healthy donors. Study results and caveats: The study assumed roughly uniform donor sequencing depth for presence/absence analyses. The only immune exposure information that was available was CMV serostatus.

The germline V and J ends were trimmed by 7 bases and 2 bases, with 17 bases remaining between them. There are 15 residues in the CDR3. Germline V CDR1 and CDR2: SNHLY, FYNNEI. The PCR contained 60 Vbeta and 13 Jbeta primers. Measured with immunoSEQ multiplex PCR; TCRdb has only the in-frame clones, and not every one. Of around 110,000 clones in the sample, over 60% were seen once. Notes on this clone: Its target is not known.

Healthy people donating bone marrow made up the donors. Sequencing was carried out using PBMCs. This receptor was obtained from a woman in her 30s in good health and CMV-seronegative. The chain uses TRBV2 and TRBJ1-1; the D is unclear. CDR3 in DNA: TGTGCCAGCACTTGGACCGGGAACAAAAACACTGAAGCTTTCTTT. This codes for CASTWTGNKNTEAFF.